Each of the 6 T cell receptor beta chains below was sequenced from the same sample in a study of T cell responses to AZD1222 COVID-19 vaccine. Clones were read by immunoSEQ multiplex PCR, and TCRdb kept only the in-frame ones, dropping some. Of roughly 180,000 clones detected, about 89% appear once; the ten largest clones hold 3% to 3.5%. Sequenced here: peripheral blood, sampled 28 days after the second AZD1222 dose. The receptors stem from an adult who received the AZD1222 COVID-19 vaccine.

The V gene is TRBV7-3, the J gene TRBJ2-2; no clear D. The CDR3 consists of 12 residues. Germline lookup yields CDR1 SGHTA and CDR2 FQGTGA. With 3 bases removed from V and 3 bases from J, the gap between germline ends came to 2 bases. CDR3 loop: CASSFHTGELFF. CDR3 nucleotide sequence: TGTGCCAGCAGCTTTCACACCGGGGAGCTGTTTTTT.

This clone was picked up a small number of times. The chain couples TRBV5-1 to TRBJ2-3; 8 bases fit TRBD1. The germline V gene has CDR1 SGHRS and CDR2 YFSETQ. This CDR3 has 16 amino acids. Trimming removed 2 bases from V and 2 bases from J; junction bases left unmatched: 7. CDR3 in DNA: TGCGCCAGCAGCTTTGGACAGGGTCCTCACACAGATACGCAGTATTTT. Amino acids: CASSFGQGPHTDTQYF.

This clone was found a few times. The rearrangement links TRBV6-1 to TRBJ2-3; TRBD2 aligns across 13 bases. With V trimmed by 4 bases and J by 4 bases, 5 bases remained unmatched. The CDR3 runs to 16 residues. Germline V gene sequence: CDR1 MNHNS, CDR2 SASEGT. CDR3 residues: CASSVGLAGAPDTQYF. The CDR3 DNA sequence: TGTGCCAGCAGTGTAGGACTAGCGGGAGCCCCAGATACGCAGTATTTT.

V gene TRBV3-1 (or the pseudogene TRBV3-2) combines with J gene TRBJ1-5, with TRBD1 matching over 11 bases. The CDR3 consists of 16 residues. Per germline, CDR1 LGHDT and CDR2 YNNKEL (reference sequence). Unmatched junction bases numbered 8, after V lost 4 bases and J lost 6 bases. Here the CDR3 reads CASSLSRDRGVQPQHF. Written as DNA, the CDR3 is TGTGCCAGCAGCCTATCCCGGGACAGGGGGGTTCAGCCCCAGCATTTT.

The chain employs TRBV5-1 and TRBJ2-1, with D possibly TRBD2 on 5 matching bases. This CDR3 contains 14 residues. V was cut by 2 bases and J by 6 bases, with 12 bases left in between. Germline CDR1 and CDR2: SGHRS and YFSETQ. The CDR3 DNA follows: TGCGCCAGCAGCTTACTAGAAATTGGCAATGAGCAGTTCTTC. Protein sequence: CASSLLEIGNEQFF.

This chain uses TRBV10-3 with TRBJ2-1; 14 bases agree with TRBD2. The CDR3 is 17 residues long. CDR1 and CDR2 (germline): ENHRY, SYGVKD. The V gene end was trimmed by 6 bases and the J gene end by 2 bases; junction bases not matched to a gene: 6. Written as DNA, the CDR3 is TGTGCCATCAGGGGGACTAGCGGGGGTTCCACCTACAATGAGCAGTTCTTC. It encodes CAIRGTSGGSTYNEQFF.